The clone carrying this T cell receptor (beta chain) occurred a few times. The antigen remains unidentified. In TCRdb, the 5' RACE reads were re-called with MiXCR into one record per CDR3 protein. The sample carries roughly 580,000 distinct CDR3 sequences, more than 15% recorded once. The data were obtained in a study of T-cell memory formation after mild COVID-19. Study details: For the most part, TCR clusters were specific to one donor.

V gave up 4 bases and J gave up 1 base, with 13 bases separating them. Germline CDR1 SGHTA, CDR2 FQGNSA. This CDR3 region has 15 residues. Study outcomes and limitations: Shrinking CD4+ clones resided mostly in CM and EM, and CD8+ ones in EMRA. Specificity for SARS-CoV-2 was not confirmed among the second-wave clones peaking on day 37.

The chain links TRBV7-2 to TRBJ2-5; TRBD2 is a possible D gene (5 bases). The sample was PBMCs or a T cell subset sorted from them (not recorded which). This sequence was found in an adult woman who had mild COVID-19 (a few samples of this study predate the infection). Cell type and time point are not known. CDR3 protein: CASSSTRTSQETQYF. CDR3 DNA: TGTGCCAGCAGCTCCACGAGGACTTCCCAAGAGACCCAGTACTTC.